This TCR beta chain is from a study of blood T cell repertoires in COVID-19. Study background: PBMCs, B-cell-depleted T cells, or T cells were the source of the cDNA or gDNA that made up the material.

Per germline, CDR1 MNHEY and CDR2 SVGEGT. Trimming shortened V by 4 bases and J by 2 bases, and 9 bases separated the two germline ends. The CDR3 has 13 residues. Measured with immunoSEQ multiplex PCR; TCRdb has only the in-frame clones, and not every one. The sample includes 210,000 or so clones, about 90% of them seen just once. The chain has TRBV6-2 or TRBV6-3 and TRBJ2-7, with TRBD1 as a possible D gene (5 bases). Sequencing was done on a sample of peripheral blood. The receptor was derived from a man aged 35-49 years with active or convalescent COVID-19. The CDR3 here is CASSFRTPYEQYF. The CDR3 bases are TGTGCCAGCAGTTTTCGGACACCCTACGAGCAGTACTTC.